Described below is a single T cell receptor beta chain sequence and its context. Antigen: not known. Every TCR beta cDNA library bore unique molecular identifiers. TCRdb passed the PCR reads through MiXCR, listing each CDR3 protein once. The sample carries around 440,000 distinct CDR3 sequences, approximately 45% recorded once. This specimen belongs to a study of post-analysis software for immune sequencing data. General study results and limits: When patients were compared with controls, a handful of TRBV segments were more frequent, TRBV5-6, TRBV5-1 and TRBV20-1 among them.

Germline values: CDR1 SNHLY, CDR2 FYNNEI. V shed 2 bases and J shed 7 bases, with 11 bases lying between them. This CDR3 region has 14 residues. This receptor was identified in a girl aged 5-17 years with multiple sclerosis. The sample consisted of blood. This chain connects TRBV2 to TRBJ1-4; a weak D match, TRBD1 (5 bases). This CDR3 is CASSEPGRIEKLFF. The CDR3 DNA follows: TGTGCCAGCAGTGAACCGGGACGGATTGAAAAACTGTTTTTT. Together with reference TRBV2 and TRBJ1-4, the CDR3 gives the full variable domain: EPEVTQTPSHQVTQMGQEVILRCVPISNHLYFYWYRQILGQKVEFLVSFYNNEISEKSEIFDDQFSVERPDGSNFTLKIRSTKLEDSAMYFCASSEPGRIEKLFFGSGTQLSVL.